One and the same sample provided the 25 T cell receptor beta chains below, sequenced in a study of blood T cell repertoires in COVID-19. Assay used: immunoSEQ multiplex PCR; TCRdb lists only in-frame clones, some missing. Of about 300,000 clones listed, approximately 82% are singletons. Sequenced material: peripheral blood. These receptors were taken from a woman aged 50 to 60 with acute or convalescent COVID-19.

This chain joins TRBV7-9 and TRBJ2-3, with D possibly TRBD1 on 6 matching bases. Germline CDR1 reads SEHNR; CDR2 reads FQNEAQ (reference sequence). This CDR3 is 16 amino acids long. The V gene lost 7 bases and the J gene lost 4 bases, with 21 bases spanning the gap. CDR3 amino acids: CASTPYKGEVADTQYF. CDR3 bases: TGTGCCAGCACCCCTTACAAGGGGGAAGTAGCAGATACGCAGTATTTT.

The sample holds one count of this clone. The gene calls are TRBV5-1 and TRBJ1-2; 10 bases fit TRBD1. This CDR3 contains 14 residues. Losses at the gene ends were 4 bases for V and 5 bases for J; bases not matched to a gene: 5. Germline CDR1 SGHRS, CDR2 YFSETQ. In nucleotides, the CDR3 is TGCGCCAGCAGCCCGGGACAGGGGACTTATGGCTACACCTTC. Amino acids: CASSPGQGTYGYTF.

This chain links TRBV15 with TRBJ2-7, with TRBD1 identical over 7 bases. J was trimmed by 6 bases and V by 5 bases; bases with no gene match: 4. Germline CDR1 reads LNHNV; CDR2 reads YYDKDF (reference sequence). The CDR3 sequence is 12 residues long. The CDR3 nucleotides read TGTGCCACCAGCCTGACAGGGCTCGAGCAGTACTTC. Its protein product is CATSLTGLEQYF.

This chain links TRBV12-3 or TRBV12-4 with TRBJ1-1; D is unresolved. V lost 3 bases to trimming and J lost 3 bases, with 5 bases between them. This CDR3 is built from 12 residues. The DNA of the CDR3 is TGTGCCAGCAGTTTTCTCCACACTGAAGCTTTCTTT. Amino acids: CASSFLHTEAFF.

The chain employs TRBV30 and TRBJ2-7; 10 bases align to TRBD2. Germline CDR1 and CDR2: GTSNPN and SVGIG (reference sequence). V lost 3 bases and J lost 4; bases outside the gene matches: 3. This CDR3 is built from 13 residues. Written as DNA, the CDR3 is TGTGCCTGGAGAATAGCGGGAGGATACGAGCAGTACTTC. Translated, it gives CAWRIAGGYEQYF.

The gene calls are TRBV5-1 and TRBJ2-1; D gene uncertain. Germline CDR1 SGHRS, CDR2 YFSETQ. V lost 4 bases to trimming and J lost 0 bases, with 11 bases between them. This CDR3 is built from 15 residues. CDR3 amino acids: CASSPSASSYNEQFF. In DNA form, the CDR3 reads TGCGCCAGCAGCCCCAGCGCGAGCTCCTACAATGAGCAGTTCTTC.

The genes are TRBV2 and TRBJ1-2, with 7 bases identical to TRBD1. The length of the CDR3 is 14 residues. The germline V gene encodes CDR1 SNHLY and CDR2 FYNNEI. J lost 5 bases, V lost 4 bases, and 7 bases had no gene match. This chain's CDR3 is CASSGDSFGYGYTF. The DNA of the CDR3 is TGTGCCAGCAGTGGGGACAGCTTTGGGTATGGCTACACCTTC.

The chain carries TRBV5-4 and TRBJ2-7; TRBD1 matches at 7 bases. With V trimmed by 7 bases and J by 5 bases, 12 bases remained unmatched. The CDR3 has 14 residues. Per the germline V gene, CDR1 is SGHNT and CDR2 is YYREEE (reference sequence). The CDR3, as DNA: TGTGCCAGCGGGCCGGGACAGAGGGGCCACGAGCAGTACTTC. It specifies CASGPGQRGHEQYF.

The genes are TRBV6-5 and TRBJ1-4; 7 bases fit TRBD1. This CDR3 is 16 amino acids long. The germline V gene has CDR1 MNHEY and CDR2 SVGAGI. V was pared by 2 bases and J by 5 bases, with 8 bases of the junction left unmatched. As DNA, the CDR3 is TGTGCCAGCAGTTACCGAGGTGGACAGGCGAATGAAAAACTGTTTTTT. Its translation: CASSYRGGQANEKLFF.

V usage is TRBV7-2 and J usage is TRBJ2-2; the match to TRBD2 covers 9 bases. Unmatched junction bases numbered 7, after V lost 6 bases and J lost 2 bases. Germline CDR1 SGHTA, CDR2 FQGNSA. The CDR3 covers 16 residues. The CDR3 DNA is TGTGCCAGCAGACAAGCGGGAGGAGCTAACACCGGGGAGCTGTTTTTT. Amino acid sequence: CASRQAGGANTGELFF.

The chain joins TRBV6-2 or TRBV6-3 to TRBJ2-3; the D gene is possibly TRBD2 (5 bases). Germline CDR1 is MNHEY and CDR2 is SVGEGT. V gave up 5 bases and J gave up 6 bases, with 12 bases separating them. The CDR3 runs 13 residues. The CDR3 protein is CASSSGGPDTQYF. The CDR3 region has the DNA TGTGCCAGCAGTAGCGGAGGCCCGGATACGCAGTATTTT.

The chain carries TRBV6-5 and TRBJ2-2, with TRBD1 identical over 8 bases. The CDR3 is 14 residues long. The V gene end was trimmed by 8 bases and the J gene end by 4 bases; junction bases not matched to a gene: 6. Germline V gene sequence: CDR1 MNHEY, CDR2 SVGAGI. The CDR3 DNA follows: TGTGCCAGCCTCCGGGACAGGCTCACCGGGGAGCTGTTTTTT. It codes for CASLRDRLTGELFF.

The chain combines TRBV4-1 with TRBJ1-2, with D hard to call. The germline V gene encodes CDR1 MGHRA and CDR2 YSYEKL. Trimming removed 0 bases from V and 4 bases from J, with 6 bases in between. The CDR3 runs 13 residues. CDR3 loop: CASSQEVSYGYTF. In DNA, the CDR3 is TGCGCCAGCAGCCAAGAGGTGAGCTATGGCTACACCTTC.

For this clone: This specimen includes other DNA sequences encoding the same CDR3. This rearrangement joins TRBV27 to TRBJ1-2; the match to TRBD1 covers 9 bases. This CDR3 comprises 14 residues. Trimming at V came to 0 bases and at J to 4 bases, leaving 0 bases not matched to a gene. Per germline, CDR1 MNHEY and CDR2 SMNVEV (reference sequence). CDR3 residues: CASSLSGQGYGYTF. The CDR3 region has the DNA TGTGCCAGCAGTTTATCGGGACAGGGCTATGGCTACACCTTC.

The chain carries TRBV27 and TRBJ1-1; no clear D gene. Germline V gene sequence: CDR1 MNHEY, CDR2 SMNVEV (reference sequence). The CDR3 is 12 residues long. Trimming stripped 4 bases from V and 8 bases from J, with 11 bases between. The CDR3 loop reads CASSSPGAEAFF. The CDR3 region has the DNA TGTGCCAGCAGTTCGCCAGGCGCCGAAGCTTTCTTT.

This CDR3 is CASRSNQDRGYGYTF. The CDR3 coding sequence is TGTGCCAGTAGGAGCAATCAGGACAGGGGTTATGGCTACACCTTC. The rearrangement uses TRBV19 and TRBJ1-2; 9 nucleotides line up with TRBD1. V gave up 6 bases and J gave up 5 bases; unmatched junction bases: 10. There are 15 residues in the CDR3. The germline V gene has CDR1 LNHDA and CDR2 SQIVND (reference sequence).

This chain links TRBV27 with TRBJ2-5; D is ambiguous. CDR3 size: 15 residues. Trimming pared 3 bases from V and 5 bases from J, leaving 16 bases between. Looked up from germline, CDR1 is MNHEY and CDR2 is SMNVEV (reference sequence). The CDR3 nucleotides are TGTGCCAGCAGTTTCTACAGTCGCAGCCCGGAGACCCAGTACTTC. Encoded protein: CASSFYSRSPETQYF.

This chain joins TRBV7-2 and TRBJ1-2; TRBD1 agrees at 9 bases. In germline, CDR1 is SGHTA, CDR2 FQGNSA. The CDR3 totals 15 residues. Unmatched junction bases numbered 9, after V lost 2 bases and J lost 8 bases. The CDR3 nucleotides are TGTGCCAGCAGCTTACGGTCACAGGGGGCGGGCGGCTACACCTTC. This sequence encodes CASSLRSQGAGGYTF.

The rearrangement links TRBV14 to TRBJ2-7; 7 bases are shared with TRBD1. This CDR3 comprises 14 residues. From germline, CDR1 is SGHDN and CDR2 FVKESK. V dropped 5 bases and J dropped 2; count of bases not matched to a gene: 6. CDR3 nucleotides: TGTGCCAGCAGCGCACGACAGGGAACCTACGAGCAGTACTTC. It encodes CASSARQGTYEQYF.

The chain carries TRBV11-1 and TRBJ1-1; 7 bases match TRBD1. In germline, CDR1 is SGHAT, CDR2 FQDESV (reference sequence). J lost 7 bases, V lost 6 bases, and 8 bases had no gene match. CDR3 length: 13 residues. The CDR3 reads CASSVDRADEAFF. The CDR3 bases are TGTGCCAGCAGTGTAGACAGGGCGGATGAAGCTTTCTTT.

The chain joins TRBV2 to TRBJ1-1; 8 bases map to TRBD1. The CDR3 has 13 residues. V lost 6 bases, J lost 11 bases, and 11 bases stayed unmatched. Germline V gene data show CDR1 as SNHLY and CDR2 as FYNNEI. The CDR3 is CASSPQTTGEAFF. The CDR3 DNA sequence: TGTGCCAGCAGCCCACAGACGACAGGGGAGGCTTTCTTT.

The V gene is TRBV27, the J gene TRBJ1-2; TRBD1 matches at 7 bases. The germline V gene has CDR1 MNHEY and CDR2 SMNVEV (reference sequence). Germline trimming cut 5 bases from V and 6 bases from J; bases unmatched to any gene: 9. The CDR3 is made up of 14 amino acids. The CDR3 reads CASSPHVDRDGYTF. The CDR3 DNA reads TGTGCCAGCAGTCCCCACGTTGACAGGGATGGCTACACCTTC.

The chain is built from TRBV9 and TRBJ1-2; D gene unclear. Germline CDR1 SGDLS, CDR2 YYNGEE. Trimming took 6 bases from V and 8 from J, leaving 23 bases between them. This CDR3 is built from 15 residues. Here the CDR3 reads CASTPDGFAERGYTF. The CDR3 coding sequence is TGTGCCAGCACCCCAGACGGGTTTGCAGAGCGGGGCTACACCTTC.

This clone was seen only a few times. The chain recombines TRBV19 with TRBJ2-6; tentatively, D is TRBD1 (5 bases). The ends were cut back, 7 bases at V and 0 bases at J, with 19 bases in the middle. Germline assignment: CDR1 LNHDA and CDR2 SQIVND (reference sequence). This CDR3 spans 18 amino acids. For the CDR3, the DNA is TGTGCCAGTATCCCTGCAGCAGGGTTGGGCTCTGGGGCCAACGTCCTGACTTTC. This gives the protein CASIPAAGLGSGANVLTF.

The chain is built from TRBV7-9 and TRBJ2-7; perhaps TRBD1 as D (5 bases). Trimming cost V 1 base and J 0 bases, with 13 bases left between them. CDR3 size: 16 residues. CDR1 and CDR2 (germline): SEHNR, FQNEAQ (reference sequence). The chain's CDR3 is CASSLGAGQSSYEQYF. The CDR3 nucleotides are TGTGCCAGCAGCTTAGGGGCAGGGCAGAGCTCCTACGAGCAGTACTTC.